The 11 T cell receptor beta chains given below trace back to one sample, sequenced in a study of T cells in Graves' hyperthyroidism and ophthalmopathy. Amplification of TCR beta CDR3 regions was performed using RNA transcripts as template. A first-round RT-PCR of the TCR CDR3 used the HTBI primer set. TCRdb re-called the multiplex PCR reads with MiXCR, one entry per CDR3 protein. This table holds hundreds of thousands of distinct CDR3 sequences, about a fifth found once. Sequencing input: blood. Source of these receptors: a young woman with Graves' hyperthyroidism.

This clonotype was observed at least ten times. The chain recombines TRBV15 with TRBJ2-5, with D perhaps given as TRBD1 or TRBD2 (5 bases each). Trimming stripped 5 bases from V and 5 bases from J, with 15 bases between. The CDR3 has 14 amino acids. CDR1 LNHNV and CDR2 YYDKDF come from the germline V gene (reference sequence). This CDR3 reads CATSLLNGGETQYF. The CDR3 DNA is TGTGCCACCAGCCTCCTGAATGGGGGTGAGACCCAGTACTTC.

The V and J genes are TRBV19 and TRBJ1-5, with 8 nucleotides matching TRBD1. The CDR3 is 14 amino acids. Germline values: CDR1 LNHDA, CDR2 SQIVND (reference sequence). Unmatched junction bases numbered 6, after V lost 6 bases and J lost 5 bases. The CDR3 coding sequence is TGTGCCAGTAGCATCGCAGGGGGCGATCAGCCCCAGCATTTT. Its protein product is CASSIAGGDQPQHF.

The sample holds many counts of this clonotype. The gene calls are TRBV6-4 and TRBJ2-2; TRBD2 is a possible D gene (5 bases). The CDR3 contains 14 residues. Trimming took 2 bases from V and 3 from J, leaving 7 bases between them. The germline gives CDR1 MRHNA, CDR2 SNTAGT. The CDR3 coding sequence is TGTGCCAGCAGTGACGACGGGGACACCGGGGAGCTGTTTTTT. Translation gives CASSDDGDTGELFF.

This clonotype has a count of ten or more. This chain links TRBV7-2 with TRBJ2-3, with a possible D match to TRBD2 (6 bases). CDR3 size: 13 residues. CDR1 and CDR2 from the germline V gene are SGHTA and FQGNSA. V was trimmed by 5 bases and J by 6 bases, leaving 12 bases between them. The CDR3 reads CASSLLASDTQYF. The DNA for the CDR3 is TGTGCCAGCAGCCTCCTAGCGTCGGATACGCAGTATTTT.

This clonotype was seen repeatedly, ten times or more. This sequence joins TRBV3-1 and TRBJ2-5; 14 nucleotides align to TRBD2. The CDR3 contains 17 residues. CDR1 and CDR2 from the germline V gene are LGHDT and YNNKEL (reference sequence). The ends lost 4 bases at V and 5 bases at J; junction bases unmatched: 9. The CDR3: CASSRRLAGGNMETQYF. DNA of the CDR3: TGTGCCAGCAGCCGAAGACTAGCGGGGGGGAATATGGAGACCCAGTACTTC.

Many counts were recorded for this clonotype. The J gene is TRBJ1-2, the V gene TRBV20-1, with D possibly being TRBD1 (6 bases). This CDR3 comprises 14 residues. Per germline, CDR1 DFQATT and CDR2 SNEGSKA (reference sequence). Trimming removed 0 bases at V and 3 bases at J, with 11 bases between. CDR3 nucleotide sequence: TGCAGTGCTAGAGATGGACAGTGGGACTATGGCTACACCTTC. It is translated as CSARDGQWDYGYTF.

Concerning this clonotype itself: A much more abundant neighbour one base away suggests this may be a read error. The rearrangement links TRBV10-1 to TRBJ1-1; D is uncertain. Germline V gene data show CDR1 as WNHNN and CDR2 as SYGVQD (reference sequence). The CDR3 consists of 13 residues. CDR3 DNA sequence: TGCGACAGCAGTGAGGGTTGGGGCACTGAAGCTTTCTTT. Amino acid sequence: CDSSEGWGTEAFF.

This clonotype was counted at least ten times. V is TRBV28 and J is TRBJ2-5; 10 bases line up with TRBD1. Germline values: CDR1 MDHEN, CDR2 SYDVKM. V was pared by 4 bases and J by 3 bases, with 8 bases of the junction left unmatched. The CDR3 loop spans 16 amino acids. The CDR3 nucleotides are TGTGCCAGCAGTTCGCGACCGGGACAGGGGAAAGAGACCCAGTACTTC. Encoded protein: CASSSRPGQGKETQYF.

This clonotype has just a few counts. This rearrangement joins TRBV12-3 or TRBV12-4 to TRBJ2-2; D is perhaps TRBD1 (6 bases). The CDR3 spans 15 residues. With 5 bases removed from V and 4 bases from J, the gap between germline ends came to 14 bases. The CDR3 DNA sequence: TGTGCCAGCAGTCTCGGGACAATAGGCACCGGGGAGCTGTTTTTT. The encoded protein is CASSLGTIGTGELFF.

In this sample, this clonotype turned up many times. The V call is TRBV20-1, the J call TRBJ1-3; a weak D match, TRBD1 (5 bases). The CDR3 totals 15 residues. The germline V and J ends were trimmed by 3 bases and 0 bases, with 12 bases remaining between them. Germline V CDR1 and CDR2: DFQATT, SNEGSKA (reference sequence). CDR3 bases: TGCAGTGCTAGCCTGGGGCCGAGCTCTGGAAACACCATATATTTT. The encoded protein is CSASLGPSSGNTIYF.

This clonotype was found many times. The chain has TRBV4-1 and TRBJ1-1; 8 nucleotides line up with TRBD1. The CDR3 extends over 15 amino acids. The germline V gene encodes CDR1 MGHRA and CDR2 YSYEKL. V was clipped by 3 bases and J by 2 bases; unmatched bases: 5. CDR3 in amino acids: CASSQLDRGNTEAFF. CDR3 nucleotides: TGCGCCAGCAGCCAGTTAGACAGGGGTAACACTGAAGCTTTCTTT.